This T cell receptor beta chain was recorded in a study of CD8+ T cells in alopecia areata. Findings and limits, study-wide: For baseline CD8+ expansion, any link to response stays uncertain with one nonresponder. Many expanded lesional clones remained in scalp and blood on tofacitinib.

Treatment noted: oral pan-JAK inhibitor, 5-10 mg twice daily. Obtained from alopecia areata patients were lesional scalp punch biopsies along with peripheral blood. Following extraction, RNA underwent reverse transcription to cDNA, which served as the sequencing template. Here immunoSEQ multiplex PCR was the method, and the copy in TCRdb shows in-frame clones only, minus some. Among 10,000 to 15,000 clones listed, 65% to 70% were seen once. This clone was counted between two and nine times. Its antigen remains unidentified. CDR1 and CDR2 from the germline V gene are LNHDA and SQIVND (reference sequence). The CDR3 has 15 amino acids. The V gene lost 5 bases and the J gene lost 6 bases, with 20 bases spanning the gap.

The source is a human donor with alopecia areata. This material consisted of skin, taken at week 4, from a patient treated with tofacitinib. V is TRBV19 and J is TRBJ2-7; D is possibly TRBD1 (5 bases). The CDR3 nucleotides read TGTGCCAGTAGTGCATCCCAGGGATCGGCGACCGAGCAGTACTTC. Its translation is CASSASQGSATEQYF.